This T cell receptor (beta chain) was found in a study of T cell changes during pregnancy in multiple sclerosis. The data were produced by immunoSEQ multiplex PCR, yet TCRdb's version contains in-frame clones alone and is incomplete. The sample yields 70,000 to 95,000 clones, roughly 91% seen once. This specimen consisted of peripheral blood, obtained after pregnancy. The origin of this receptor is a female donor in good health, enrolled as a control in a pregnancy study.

Written as DNA, the CDR3 is TGTGCCAGCAGCCAAGCGGACAGGGCGAACACCGGGGAGCTGTTTTTT. Amino acids: CASSQADRANTGELFF. The chain uses TRBV4-2 and TRBJ2-2; 8 bases map to TRBD1. The CDR3 loop spans 16 amino acids. Germline V lookup: CDR1 LGHNA, CDR2 YNFKEQ. J lost 0 bases, V lost 1 base, and 1 base had no gene match.